This T cell receptor (beta chain) stems from a study of shared clonotypes between healthy human individuals. V was pared by 5 bases and J by 9 bases, with 21 bases between. CDR1 is SGHRS, CDR2 YFSETQ, per germline. The CDR3 sequence is 14 residues long. This table comes from immunoSEQ multiplex PCR, and its TCRdb copy is limited to in-frame clones, with some not included. The table shows about 2.3 million clones, with about 92% occurring only once. This sequence joins TRBV5-1 and TRBJ2-7, with a tentative D call TRBD1 (6 bases). This clonotype was sampled from a man aged 18 to 30 in good health. Some clones in this sample may be carry-over from other donors' samples. Input material: naive CD4+ T cells from PBMCs. The sample's subset: CD45RA+ positively selected. The CDR3 region has the DNA TGCGCCAGCAGGACTCAGGGGTTGTCCCCTGTGCAGTACTTC. Its translation: CASRTQGLSPVQYF.